This T cell receptor (beta chain) emerged from a study of T cells expressing NK-cell markers. Study-wide background: The TCR beta repertoires originated in sorted CD3+CD56+NKG2C+, CD3+CD56+NKG2C- and CD3+CD56-NKG2C+ T cells.

The V gene's germline CDR1 is MNHEY and CDR2 SVGEGT. This CDR3 region has 14 residues. No DNA is given; TCRdb re-called the 5' RACE reads and lists each CDR3 protein once. Its table records roughly 390,000 distinct CDR3 sequences. The clonotype comes from a man between 18 and 69 years old in good health. The sequencing input was blood T cells: a sorted CD56 or NKG2C T cell subset, CD4+ or CD8+ T cells, or bulk PBMC T cells (not recorded which). This chain joins TRBV6-2 or TRBV6-3 and TRBJ1-5; TCRdb gives TRBD1 as the D gene, but with no DNA this cannot be confirmed. CDR3 in amino acids: CASSYFAGKQPQHF.